This TCR beta chain stems from a study of Graves' ophthalmopathy and Graves' hyperthyroidism. General observations from the study: The model's prediction of ophthalmopathy progression had approximately 68% sensitivity and 72% to 80% specificity.

The ends were cut back, 2 bases at V and 1 base at J, with 8 bases in the middle. The germline V gene has CDR1 LGHDT and CDR2 YNNKEL (reference sequence). The CDR3 totals 14 residues. Amplification from RNA transcripts yielded the TCR beta CDR3 regions. HTBI primers were used in a first-round RT-PCR, which preceded a second-round multiplex PCR. TCRdb passed the multiplex PCR reads through MiXCR, listing each CDR3 protein once. The sample records approximately 330,000 distinct CDR3 sequences, 15% to 20% being singletons. This clonotype has ten or more counts. Its specificity is not known. This clonotype originated in an adult man with Graves' ophthalmopathy. The chain employs TRBV3-1 and TRBJ1-1, with D possibly being TRBD1 (5 bases). Sequencing was done on a sample of peripheral blood. The CDR3 protein is CASSQRQTNTEAFF. The CDR3 DNA reads TGTGCCAGCAGCCAAAGACAGACGAACACTGAAGCTTTCTTT.